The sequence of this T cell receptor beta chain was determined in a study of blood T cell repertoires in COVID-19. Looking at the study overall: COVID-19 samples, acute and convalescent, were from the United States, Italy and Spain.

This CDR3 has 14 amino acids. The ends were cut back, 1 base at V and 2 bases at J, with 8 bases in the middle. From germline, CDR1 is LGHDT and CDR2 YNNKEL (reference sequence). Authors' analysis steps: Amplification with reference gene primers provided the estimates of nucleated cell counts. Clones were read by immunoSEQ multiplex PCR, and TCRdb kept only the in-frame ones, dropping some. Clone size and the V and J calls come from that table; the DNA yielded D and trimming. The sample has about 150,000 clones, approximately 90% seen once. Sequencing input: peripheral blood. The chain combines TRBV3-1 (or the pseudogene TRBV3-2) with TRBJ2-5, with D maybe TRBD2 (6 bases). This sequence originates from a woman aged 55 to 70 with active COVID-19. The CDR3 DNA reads TGTGCCAGCAGCCAAGTTGGAGGGCAAGAGACCCAGTACTTC. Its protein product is CASSQVGGQETQYF.